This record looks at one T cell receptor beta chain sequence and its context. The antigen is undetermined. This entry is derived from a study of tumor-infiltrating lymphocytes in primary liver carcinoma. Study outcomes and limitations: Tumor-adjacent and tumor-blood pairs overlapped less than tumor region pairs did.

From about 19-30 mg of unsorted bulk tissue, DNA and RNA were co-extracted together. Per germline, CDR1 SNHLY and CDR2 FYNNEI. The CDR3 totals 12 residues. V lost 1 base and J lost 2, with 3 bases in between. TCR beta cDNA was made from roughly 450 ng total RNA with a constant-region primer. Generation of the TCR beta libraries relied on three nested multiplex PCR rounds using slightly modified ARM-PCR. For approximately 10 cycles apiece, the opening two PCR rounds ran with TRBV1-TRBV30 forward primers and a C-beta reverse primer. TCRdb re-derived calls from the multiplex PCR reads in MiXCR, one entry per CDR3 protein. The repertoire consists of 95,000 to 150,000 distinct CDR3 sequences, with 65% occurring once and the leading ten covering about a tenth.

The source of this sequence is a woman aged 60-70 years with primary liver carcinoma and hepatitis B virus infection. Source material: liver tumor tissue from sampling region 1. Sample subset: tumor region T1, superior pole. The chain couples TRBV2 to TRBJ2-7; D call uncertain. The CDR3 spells CASSEEAYEQYF. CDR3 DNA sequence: TGTGCCAGCAGTGAAGAGGCCTACGAGCAGTACTTC. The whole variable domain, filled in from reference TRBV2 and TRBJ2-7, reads EPEVTQTPSHQVTQMGQEVILRCVPISNHLYFYWYRQILGQKVEFLVSFYNNEISEKSEIFDDQFSVERPDGSNFTLKIRSTKLEDSAMYFCASSEEAYEQYFGPGTRLTVT.